The 27 T cell receptor beta chains given below trace back to one sample, sequenced in a study of CD8+ T cells in alopecia areata. RNA was isolated and reverse transcribed to cDNA, the sequencing template. This table comes from immunoSEQ multiplex PCR, and its TCRdb copy is limited to in-frame clones, with some not included. The sample lists 150,000 or so clones, 87% occurring once. This specimen consisted of CD8+ T cells sorted from blood, obtained at week 0. The receptors derive from a human donor with alopecia areata.

The rearrangement uses TRBV14 and TRBJ2-7; 9 positions agree with TRBD2. J was trimmed by 3 bases and V by 2 bases; bases with no gene match: 8. The germline CDR1 and CDR2 sequences are SGHDN and FVKESK. The CDR3 sequence is 16 residues long. CDR3 coding DNA: TGTGCCAGCAGCCAACTGTTCGATAGCGGGGGCTACGAGCAGTACTTC. It encodes CASSQLFDSGGYEQYF. Full variable domain (remainder filled in from reference TRBV14 and TRBJ2-7): EAGVTQFPSHSVIEKGQTVTLRCDPISGHDNLYWYRRVMGKEIKFLLHFVKESKQDESGMPNNRFLAERTGGTYSTLKVQPAELEDSGVYFCASSQLFDSGGYEQYFGPGTRLTVT.

CDR3 protein: CASSYIKMGRTEAFF. DNA for the CDR3: TGTGCCAGCAGTTACATAAAGATGGGGCGAACTGAAGCTTTCTTT. The J gene is TRBJ1-1, the V gene TRBV6-5; a weak D match, TRBD1 (5 bases). The CDR3 length is 15 residues. The germline CDR1 and CDR2 sequences are MNHEY and SVGAGI. The ends were cut back, 2 bases at V and 5 bases at J, with 15 bases in the middle.

The chain's CDR3 is CASSDRQGYSGNTIYF. CDR3 sequence (DNA): TGCGCCAGCAGCGACCGACAGGGCTACTCTGGAAACACCATATATTTT. The rearrangement uses TRBV5-1 and TRBJ1-3; the match to TRBD1 covers 7 bases. Germline V gives CDR1 SGHRS, CDR2 YFSETQ. The CDR3 runs 16 residues. Germline trimming cut 4 bases from V and 0 bases from J; bases unmatched to any gene: 7.

This chain uses TRBV2 with TRBJ2-3; D gene uncertain. Deletions cut 0 bases from V and 3 bases from J, with 7 bases between. Germline loops: CDR1 SNHLY, CDR2 FYNNEI. The CDR3 length is 14 residues. The CDR3 sequence is CASSEAAGTDTQYF. For the CDR3, the DNA is TGTGCCAGCAGTGAAGCTGCAGGAACAGATACGCAGTATTTT.

This chain joins TRBV7-2 and TRBJ2-1, with TRBD2 matching over 9 bases. Germline-derived CDR1 and CDR2 are SGHTA and FQGNSA. This CDR3 has 17 residues. V lost 4 bases, J lost 2 bases, and 9 bases stayed unmatched. CDR3 sequence: CASSSHLGGGAYNEQFF. For the CDR3, the DNA is TGTGCCAGCAGCTCCCACTTGGGCGGGGGGGCCTACAATGAGCAGTTCTTC.

V and J are TRBV2 and TRBJ1-2; D is unclear. V shed 6 bases and J shed 7 bases, with 9 bases lying between them. CDR3 length: 11 amino acids. Germline lookup yields CDR1 SNHLY and CDR2 FYNNEI. The CDR3 reads CASSPPGGYTF. The DNA of the CDR3 is TGTGCCAGCAGCCCCCCCGGTGGCTACACCTTC.

The V gene is TRBV6-4, the J gene TRBJ1-3, with D perhaps matching TRBD1 (6 bases). The V and J ends lost 10 bases and 3 bases respectively, with 16 bases between them. The CDR3 has 14 amino acids. Germline V gives CDR1 MRHNA, CDR2 SNTAGT. The CDR3 loop reads CAITDQGGGNTIYF. The CDR3 nucleotides are TGTGCCATCACGGACCAAGGGGGTGGAAACACCATATATTTT.

This chain uses TRBV7-9 with TRBJ1-2, with a tentative D call TRBD1 (6 bases). This CDR3 is 14 amino acids long. CDR1 SEHNR and CDR2 FQNEAQ come from the germline V gene (reference sequence). V was pared by 8 bases and J by 6 bases, with 19 bases between. The CDR3 nucleotides read TGTGCCAGCCTTGGGGCAGGGGCGCGTGATGGCTACACCTTC. This encodes CASLGAGARDGYTF. Drawing the rest from reference TRBV7-9 and TRBJ1-2, the complete variable domain is DTGVSQNPRHKITKRGQNVTFRCDPISEHNRLYWYRQTLGQGPEFLTYFQNEAQLEKSRLLSDRFSAERPKGSFSTLEIQRTEQGDSAMYLCASLGAGARDGYTFGSGTRLTVV.

The V call is TRBV4-1, the J call TRBJ2-2; D call uncertain. Germline V gene data show CDR1 as MGHRA and CDR2 as YSYEKL. The CDR3 loop spans 12 amino acids. Trimming pared 4 bases from V and 5 bases from J, leaving 5 bases between. CDR3 DNA sequence: TGCGCCAGCAGCCCGAGAACCGGGGAGCTGTTTTTT. It is translated as CASSPRTGELFF.

The rearrangement joins TRBV29-1 to TRBJ2-1; D is possibly TRBD2 (6 bases). The germline CDR1 and CDR2 sequences are SQVTM and ANQGSEA. The CDR3 is 13 amino acids. V dropped 3 bases and J dropped 7 bases, with 13 bases sitting between them. Here the CDR3 reads CSVERGLSNEQFF. The CDR3 DNA reads as TGCAGCGTTGAGAGGGGACTGAGTAATGAGCAGTTCTTC.

The chain is built from TRBV7-9 and TRBJ2-7; no reliable D call. The V gene lost 5 bases and the J gene lost 0 bases, with 14 bases spanning the gap. Germline V lookup: CDR1 SEHNR, CDR2 FQNEAQ (reference sequence). The CDR3 is made up of 15 amino acids. CDR3 sequence (DNA): TGTGCCAGCAGCCATGACGGAGACCCCTCCTACGAGCAGTACTTC. Protein sequence: CASSHDGDPSYEQYF.

The J gene is TRBJ2-1, the V gene TRBV9, with 7 bases fitting TRBD1. CDR1 is SGDLS, CDR2 YYNGEE, per germline. Unmatched junction bases numbered 4, after V lost 4 bases and J lost 0 bases. This CDR3 region has 15 residues. Here the CDR3 DNA reads TGTGCCAGCAGCCCCGGGGACAGCTCCTACAATGAGCAGTTCTTC. It is translated as CASSPGDSSYNEQFF.

This clone came up once. V is TRBV9 and J is TRBJ2-1; D remains unclear. Germline V gives CDR1 SGDLS, CDR2 YYNGEE. V gave up 0 bases and J gave up 11 bases, with 9 bases separating them. CDR3 length: 12 residues. As DNA, the CDR3 is TGTGCCAGCAGCGTAGCTCCCAGTCAGCAGTTCTTC. Its translation is CASSVAPSQQFF.

The chain uses TRBV7-3 and TRBJ2-2, with 11 bases matching TRBD2. Germline values: CDR1 SGHTA, CDR2 FQGTGA. CDR3 length equals 16 residues. V trimming: 5 bases; J trimming: 4 bases; junction bases outside the gene matches: 6. As DNA, the CDR3 is TGTGCCAGCAGCCTCATGGGGACTAGCGGCACCGGGGAGCTGTTTTTT. Amino acid sequence: CASSLMGTSGTGELFF. The full variable domain, its missing parts supplied by reference TRBV7-3 and TRBJ2-2, is GAGVSQTPSNKVTEKGKYVELRCDPISGHTALYWYRQSLGQGPEFLIYFQGTGAADDSGLPNDRFFAVRPEGSVSTLKIQRTERGDSAVYLCASSLMGTSGTGELFFGEGSRLTVL.

This sequence joins TRBV27 and TRBJ2-1; tentative D call: TRBD1 (5 bases). Germline values: CDR1 MNHEY, CDR2 SMNVEV (reference sequence). There are 15 residues in the CDR3. Trimming pared 5 bases from V and 7 bases from J, leaving 18 bases between. CDR3 in DNA: TGTGCCAGCAGTCCAGGTCCCCCGACAGAAAATGAGCAGTTCTTC. Translated: CASSPGPPTENEQFF.

CDR3 region: CSSGGGSYNEQFF. CDR3 nucleotides: TGCAGCAGCGGCGGGGGCTCCTACAATGAGCAGTTCTTC. The rearrangement joins TRBV29-1 to TRBJ2-1; 7 bases map to TRBD2. J gave up 0 bases and V 8 bases, and 4 bases lay outside the gene matches. Germline-derived CDR1 and CDR2 are SQVTM and ANQGSEA. The CDR3 is made up of 13 amino acids.

The chain employs TRBV7-2 and TRBJ1-4, with TRBD1 matching 7 bases. V lost 5 bases and J lost 0; bases outside the gene matches: 12. Germline V lookup: CDR1 SGHTA, CDR2 FQGNSA. This CDR3 is built from 18 residues. The CDR3 DNA is TGTGCCAGCAGCGAAACGGTACAGGGGCCCACAACTAATGAAAAACTGTTTTTT. Encoded protein: CASSETVQGPTTNEKLFF.

CDR3 residues: CASSRDPTPRGEKLFF. In DNA form, the CDR3 reads TGTGCCAGCAGCCGGGACCCCACCCCACGAGGTGAAAAACTGTTTTTT. This chain connects TRBV28 to TRBJ1-4; D perhaps matches TRBD1 (5 bases). This CDR3 region has 16 residues. The germline gives CDR1 MDHEN, CDR2 SYDVKM. V lost 6 bases and J 7 bases, leaving 21 bases between the germline ends.

The chain is built from TRBV27 and TRBJ2-1; 10 bases line up with TRBD1. V trimming: 3 bases; J trimming: 8 bases; junction bases outside the gene matches: 7. Germline values: CDR1 MNHEY, CDR2 SMNVEV (reference sequence). The CDR3 runs to 15 residues. The CDR3 DNA follows: TGTGCCAGCAGTTTGGTGGACAGGGGGAGGGATGAGCAGTTCTTC. Encoded protein: CASSLVDRGRDEQFF.

The chain recombines TRBV9 with TRBJ1-2, with a weak D call TRBD1 (5 bases). The CDR3 sequence is 15 residues long. In germline, CDR1 is SGDLS, CDR2 YYNGEE. The germline V and J ends were trimmed by 4 bases and 4 bases, with 17 bases remaining between them. The CDR3 is CASSLDGPGGYGYTF. The CDR3 DNA is TGTGCCAGCAGCTTGGACGGGCCTGGGGGCTATGGCTACACCTTC.

This clone was observed a few times. The J gene is TRBJ2-2, the V gene TRBV29-1; a weak D match, TRBD2 (5 bases). V gave up 4 bases and J gave up 7 bases, with 7 bases separating them. CDR3 size: 11 residues. Germline values: CDR1 SQVTM, CDR2 ANQGSEA. CDR3 residues: CSVGRSGELFF. CDR3 sequence (DNA): TGCAGCGTTGGGAGGAGCGGGGAGCTGTTTTTT.

The chain links TRBV30 to TRBJ1-2; D not certain. Germline-derived CDR1 and CDR2 are GTSNPN and SVGIG (reference sequence). V was trimmed by 0 bases and J by 5 bases, leaving 13 bases between them. CDR3 length: 14 amino acids. The CDR3 coding sequence is TGTGCCTGGAGTGTACCTCCCCCCGCGTATGGCTACACCTTC. It translates to CAWSVPPPAYGYTF. The full variable domain, its missing parts supplied by reference TRBV30 and TRBJ1-2, is SQTIHQWPATLVQPVGSPLSLECTVEGTSNPNLYWYRQAAGRGLQLLFYSVGIGQISSEVPQNLSASRPQDRQFILSSKKLLLSDSGFYLCAWSVPPPAYGYTFGSGTRLTVV.

V usage is TRBV7-9 and J usage is TRBJ2-5, with D possibly TRBD2 on 6 matching bases. The end of the DNA aligns better with TRBJ2-7, so the J call may be wrong. Germline values: CDR1 SEHNR, CDR2 FQNEAQ (reference sequence). This CDR3 is 13 amino acids long. CDR3 DNA: TGTGCCAGCAGCGGAGGGGCCTCCTACGAGCAGTACTTC. This gives the protein CASSGGASYEQYF.

The CDR3 DNA is TGTGCCAGCAGTTCTTATGAGATAAGGCTCAAGCCCGACGAGCAGTACTTC. Protein: CASSSYEIRLKPDEQYF. The genes are TRBV28 and TRBJ2-7; D is uncertain. Germline CDR1 and CDR2: MDHEN and SYDVKM. Trimming pared 4 bases from V and 5 bases from J, leaving 24 bases between. This CDR3 has 17 residues.

The chain employs TRBV5-6 and TRBJ1-1; D gene ambiguous. CDR1 is SGHDT, CDR2 YYEEEE, per germline. This CDR3 contains 13 residues. V was clipped by 2 bases and J by 5 bases, with 10 bases between them. CDR3 sequence (DNA): TGTGCCAGCAGCTTTGTCGAGGTAACTGAAGCTTTCTTT. Its translation: CASSFVEVTEAFF.

The rearrangement joins TRBV29-1 to TRBJ2-1; no definite D call. With 7 bases removed from V and 0 bases from J, the gap between germline ends came to 13 bases. Germline V lookup: CDR1 SQVTM, CDR2 ANQGSEA. The CDR3 has 14 residues. The CDR3 DNA is TGCAGCGGCGAAGGGCCGAGCTCCTACAATGAGCAGTTCTTC. It codes for CSGEGPSSYNEQFF.

This clone was counted only a few times. This chain uses TRBV19 with TRBJ2-7; TRBD2 agrees at 8 bases. Per germline, CDR1 LNHDA and CDR2 SQIVND (reference sequence). V was pared by 3 bases and J by 3 bases, with 4 bases of the junction left unmatched. There are 14 residues in the CDR3. The CDR3 DNA reads as TGTGCCAGTAGTATCCCGGGGGGGATCTACGAGCAGTACTTC. Encoded protein: CASSIPGGIYEQYF.